The sequence of this T cell receptor beta chain was determined in a study of identical twins. Deletions cut 0 bases from V and 8 bases from J, with 12 bases between. This CDR3 has 14 amino acids. Germline V gives CDR1 SGHRS, CDR2 YFSETQ. TCRdb processed the 5' RACE reads anew with MiXCR; each CDR3 protein has one entry. The table records over 600,000 distinct CDR3 sequences, over 20% of them present only once. This clonotype was observed many times. What it recognizes is unknown. Whole-study findings and limits: Abundant cord blood beta clonotypes carried fewer insertions; memory repertoires showed none.

The same sample was also used in a study of T cells expressing NK-cell markers.

The sequence came from a woman aged 18-35 years in good health. The source material was PBMCs. This chain uses TRBV5-1 with TRBJ2-1; D may match TRBD1 or TRBD2 (6 bases each). As DNA, the CDR3 is TGCGCCAGCAGCTTGGAGGGGGGCAGGTATGAGCAGTTCTTC. Translating it yields CASSLEGGRYEQFF.